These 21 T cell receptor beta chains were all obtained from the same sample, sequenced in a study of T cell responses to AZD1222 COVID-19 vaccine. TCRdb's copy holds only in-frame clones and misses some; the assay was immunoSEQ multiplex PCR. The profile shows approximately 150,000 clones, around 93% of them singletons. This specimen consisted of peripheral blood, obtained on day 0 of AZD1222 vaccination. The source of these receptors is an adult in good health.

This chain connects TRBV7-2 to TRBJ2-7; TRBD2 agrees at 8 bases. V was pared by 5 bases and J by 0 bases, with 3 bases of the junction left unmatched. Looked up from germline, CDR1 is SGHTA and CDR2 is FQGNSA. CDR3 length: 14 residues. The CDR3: CASSGGGSSYEQYF. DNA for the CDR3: TGTGCCAGCAGCGGCGGGGGGAGCTCCTACGAGCAGTACTTC. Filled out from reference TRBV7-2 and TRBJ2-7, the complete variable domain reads GAGVSQSPSNKVTEKGKDVELRCDPISGHTALYWYRQSLGQGLEFLIYFQGNSAPDKSGLPSDRFSAERTGGSVSTLTIQRTQQEDSAVYLCASSGGGSSYEQYFGPGTRLTVT.

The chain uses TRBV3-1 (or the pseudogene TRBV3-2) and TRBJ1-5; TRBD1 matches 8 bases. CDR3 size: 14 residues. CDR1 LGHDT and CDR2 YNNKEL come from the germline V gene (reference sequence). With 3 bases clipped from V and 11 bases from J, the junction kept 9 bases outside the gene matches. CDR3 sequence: CASSHGQGPGAQHF. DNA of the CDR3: TGTGCCAGCAGCCATGGACAGGGTCCGGGAGCCCAGCATTTT.

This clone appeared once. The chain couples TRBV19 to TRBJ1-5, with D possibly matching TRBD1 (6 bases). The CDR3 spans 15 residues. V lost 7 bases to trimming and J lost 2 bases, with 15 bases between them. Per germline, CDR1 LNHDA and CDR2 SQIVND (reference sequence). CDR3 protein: CASTLEGVGNQPQHF. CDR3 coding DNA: TGTGCCAGTACCCTAGAGGGGGTTGGCAATCAGCCCCAGCATTTT.

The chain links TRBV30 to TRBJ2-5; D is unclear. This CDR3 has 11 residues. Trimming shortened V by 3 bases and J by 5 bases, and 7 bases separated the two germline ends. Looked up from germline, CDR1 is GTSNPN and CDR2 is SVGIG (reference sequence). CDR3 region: CAWSALETQYF. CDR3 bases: TGTGCCTGGAGCGCTCTGGAGACCCAGTACTTC.

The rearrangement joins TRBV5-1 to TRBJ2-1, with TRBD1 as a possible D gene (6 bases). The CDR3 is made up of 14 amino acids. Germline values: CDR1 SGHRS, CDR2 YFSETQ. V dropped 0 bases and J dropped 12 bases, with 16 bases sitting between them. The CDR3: CASSLGQATTGQFF. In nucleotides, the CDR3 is TGCGCCAGCAGCTTGGGACAGGCCACGACTGGGCAGTTCTTC. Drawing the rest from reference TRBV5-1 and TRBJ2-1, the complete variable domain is KAGVTQTPRYLIKTRGQQVTLSCSPISGHRSVSWYQQTPGQGLQFLFEYFSETQRNKGNFPGRFSGRQFSNSRSEMNVSTLELGDSALYLCASSLGQATTGQFFGPGTRLTVL.

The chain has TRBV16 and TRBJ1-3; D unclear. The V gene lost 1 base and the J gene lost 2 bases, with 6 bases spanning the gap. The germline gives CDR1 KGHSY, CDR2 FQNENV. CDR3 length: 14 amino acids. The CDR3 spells CASSQYQAGNTIYF. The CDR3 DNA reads TGTGCCAGCAGCCAATACCAAGCTGGAAACACCATATATTTT.

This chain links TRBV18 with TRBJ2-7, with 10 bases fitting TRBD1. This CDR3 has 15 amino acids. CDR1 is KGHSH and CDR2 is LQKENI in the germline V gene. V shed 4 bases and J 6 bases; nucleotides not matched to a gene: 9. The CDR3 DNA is TGTGCCAGCTCACAGATCCCGGGGACAGGGGTCGAGCAGTACTTC. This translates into CASSQIPGTGVEQYF.

In DNA, the CDR3 is TGTGCCAGCAGCCCCAGGGTCTCCTACGAGCAGTACTTC. Amino acids: CASSPRVSYEQYF. This chain connects TRBV12-3 or TRBV12-4 to TRBJ2-7, with D perhaps matching TRBD1 (5 bases). The CDR3 covers 13 residues. The V and J ends lost 6 bases and 0 bases respectively, with 9 bases between them.

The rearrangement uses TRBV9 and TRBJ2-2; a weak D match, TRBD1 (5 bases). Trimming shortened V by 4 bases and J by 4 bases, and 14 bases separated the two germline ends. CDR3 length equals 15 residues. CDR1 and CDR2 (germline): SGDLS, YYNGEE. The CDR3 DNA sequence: TGTGCCAGCAGCACTTCGAATGGGGCCACCGGGGAGCTGTTTTTT. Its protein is CASSTSNGATGELFF.

The CDR3 here is CASGTGRVEQYF. In nucleotides, the CDR3 is TGTGCCAGTGGGACAGGGCGGGTCGAGCAGTACTTC. The V and J genes are TRBV6-5 and TRBJ2-7; 9 bases are shared with TRBD1. The CDR3 covers 12 residues. In germline, CDR1 is MNHEY, CDR2 SVGAGI. After removal of 9 bases from V and 6 bases from J, the junction contained 6 bases not matched to a gene.

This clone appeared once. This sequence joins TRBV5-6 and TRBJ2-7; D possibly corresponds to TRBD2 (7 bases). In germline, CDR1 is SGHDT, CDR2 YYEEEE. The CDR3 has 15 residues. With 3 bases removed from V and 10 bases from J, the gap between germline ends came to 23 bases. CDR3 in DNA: TGTGCCAGCAGCTATGGGGAGGGGGGCTCCGACATCCAGTACTTC. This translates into CASSYGEGGSDIQYF.

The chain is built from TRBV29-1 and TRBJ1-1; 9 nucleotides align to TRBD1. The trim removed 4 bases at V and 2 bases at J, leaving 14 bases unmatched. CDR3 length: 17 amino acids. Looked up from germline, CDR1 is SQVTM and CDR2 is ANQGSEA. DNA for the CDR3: TGCAGCGTTGCCGTCAGAACCGCGGACAGGGGAAACACTGAAGCTTTCTTT. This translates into CSVAVRTADRGNTEAFF.

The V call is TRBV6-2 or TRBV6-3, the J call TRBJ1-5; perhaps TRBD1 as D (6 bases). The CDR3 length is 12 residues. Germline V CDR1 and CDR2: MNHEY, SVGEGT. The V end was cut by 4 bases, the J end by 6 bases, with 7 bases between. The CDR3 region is CASSSGVQPQHF. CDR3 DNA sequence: TGTGCCAGCAGTTCAGGGGTTCAGCCCCAGCATTTT.

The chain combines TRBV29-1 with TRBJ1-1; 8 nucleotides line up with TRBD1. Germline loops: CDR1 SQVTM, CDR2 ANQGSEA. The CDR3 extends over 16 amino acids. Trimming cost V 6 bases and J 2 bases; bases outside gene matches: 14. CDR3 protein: CSVGGQGLKLNTEAFF. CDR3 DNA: TGCAGCGTGGGAGGACAGGGATTGAAACTTAACACTGAAGCTTTCTTT.

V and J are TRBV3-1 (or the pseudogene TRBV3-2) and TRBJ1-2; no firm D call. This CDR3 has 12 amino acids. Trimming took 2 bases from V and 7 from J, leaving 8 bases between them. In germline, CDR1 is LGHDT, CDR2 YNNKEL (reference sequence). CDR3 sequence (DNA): TGTGCCAGCAGCCAAAGCGATAGTGGCTACACCTTC. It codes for CASSQSDSGYTF.

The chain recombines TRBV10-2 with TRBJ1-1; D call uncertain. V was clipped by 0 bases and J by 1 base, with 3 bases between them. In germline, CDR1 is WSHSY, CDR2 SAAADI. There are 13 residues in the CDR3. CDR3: CASSESGNTEAFF. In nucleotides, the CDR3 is TGCGCCAGCAGTGAGTCAGGGAACACTGAAGCTTTCTTT.

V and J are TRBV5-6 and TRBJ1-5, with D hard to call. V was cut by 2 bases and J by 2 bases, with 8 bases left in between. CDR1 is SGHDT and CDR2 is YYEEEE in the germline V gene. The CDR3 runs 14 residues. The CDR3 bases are TGTGCCAGCAGCTTAAGTAGGGGCAATCAGCCCCAGCATTTT. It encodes CASSLSRGNQPQHF.

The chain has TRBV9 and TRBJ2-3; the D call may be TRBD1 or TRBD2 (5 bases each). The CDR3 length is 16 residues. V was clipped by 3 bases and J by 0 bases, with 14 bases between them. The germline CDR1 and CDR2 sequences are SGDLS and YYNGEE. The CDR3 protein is CASSAWDGRSTDTQYF. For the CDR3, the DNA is TGTGCCAGCAGCGCTTGGGACGGCCGGAGCACAGATACGCAGTATTTT.

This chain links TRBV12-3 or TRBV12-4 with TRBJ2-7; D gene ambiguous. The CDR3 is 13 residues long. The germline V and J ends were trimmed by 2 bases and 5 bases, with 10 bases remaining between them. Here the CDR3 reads CASSLFSPDEQYF. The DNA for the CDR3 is TGTGCCAGCAGTTTATTCAGTCCGGACGAGCAGTACTTC.

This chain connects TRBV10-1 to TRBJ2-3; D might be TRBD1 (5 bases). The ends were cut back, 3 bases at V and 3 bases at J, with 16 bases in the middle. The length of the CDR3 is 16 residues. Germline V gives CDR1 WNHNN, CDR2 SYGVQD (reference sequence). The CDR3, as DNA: TGCGCCAGCAGTGACGATCAGGGTATTATTACAGATACGCAGTATTTT. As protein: CASSDDQGIITDTQYF.

For the CDR3, the DNA is TGTGCCAGCAGCTTAGGTGCGGAGGGCACCGGGGAGCTGTTTTTT. It yields the protein CASSLGAEGTGELFF. The chain combines TRBV11-2 with TRBJ2-2; perhaps TRBD2 as D (6 bases). Germline V gene lookup returns CDR1 SGHAT and CDR2 FQNNGV. The V and J ends lost 1 base and 4 bases respectively, with 10 bases between them. The CDR3 covers 15 residues.